This T cell receptor (beta chain) was captured by sequencing in a study of cytomegalovirus exposure and HLA in healthy donors. Turning to this clone: A read error may account for a junction end that differs from germline.

The study ran its PCR with 60 Vbeta and 13 Jbeta primers. This table comes from immunoSEQ multiplex PCR, and its TCRdb copy is limited to in-frame clones, with some not included. Its clone listing holds 68,000 or so clones. The CDR3 is 11 residues long. Germline V gene data show CDR1 as SGHTA and CDR2 as FQGNSA. The receptor was derived from a boy younger than 18 in good health and CMV-seronegative. The chain employs TRBV7-2 and TRBJ1-3; 7 positions agree with TRBD1. Sequencing was done on a sample of PBMCs. This CDR3 reads CASSLDRDSDF. CDR3 in DNA: TGTGCCAGCAGCCTTGACAGGGATTCGGATTTT.